This T cell receptor beta chain was captured by sequencing in a study of T cell repertoires in cytomegalovirus infection. The CDR3 covers 14 residues. V was clipped by 5 bases and J by 6 bases, with 16 bases between them. Comments on this clonotype: Its target is unknown.

One entry per CDR3 protein results from TCRdb running MiXCR on the reads. The sample has fewer than 850,000 distinct CDR3 sequences; just under 30% are singletons. The chain joins TRBV12-3 or TRBV12-4 to TRBJ1-1, with D unresolved. The sequence derives from a human donor in good health (CMV status not recorded). Some clones in this sample may be carry-over from other donors' samples. Sequencing used cultured CD8+ T cells from PBMCs, obtained from culture after CMV antigen stimulation. CDR3 nucleotides: TGTGCCAGCAGTCGGGAAGGGATGAGTGCTGAAGCTTTCTTT. Translation gives CASSREGMSAEAFF.